This T cell receptor beta chain was sequenced for a study of CD8 T cells in Susac syndrome. The controls were healthy donors who were matched for age and sex. The germline gives CDR1 SQVTM, CDR2 ANQGSEA. Deletions cut 4 bases from V and 6 bases from J, with 16 bases between. This CDR3 comprises 14 residues. Random hexamers primed reverse transcription of about 0.45 to 1 ug RNA. TCRdb re-derived calls from the immunoSEQ multiplex PCR reads in MiXCR, one entry per CDR3 protein. The top ten clones hold approximately 0.11% of a sample with about 120,000 distinct CDR3 sequences, roughly 90% of them seen once.

V usage is TRBV29-1 and J usage is TRBJ1-5; no definite D call. Sequenced: CD8+ T cells from PBMCs. This TCR was recovered from a human donor in good health. The CDR3 spells CSVGENGISQPQHF. CDR3 nucleotide sequence: TGCAGCGTTGGGGAAAACGGGATAAGTCAGCCCCAGCATTTT.